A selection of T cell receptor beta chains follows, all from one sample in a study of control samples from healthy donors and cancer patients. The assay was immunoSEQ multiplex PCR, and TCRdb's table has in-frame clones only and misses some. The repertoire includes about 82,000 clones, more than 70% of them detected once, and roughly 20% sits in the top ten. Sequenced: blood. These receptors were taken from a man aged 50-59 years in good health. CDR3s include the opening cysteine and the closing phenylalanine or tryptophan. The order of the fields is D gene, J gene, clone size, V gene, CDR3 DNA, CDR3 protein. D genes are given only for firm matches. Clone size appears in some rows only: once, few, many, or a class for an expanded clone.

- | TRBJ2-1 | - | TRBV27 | TGTGCCAGCAGTTACCGGTTTTCCTACAATGAGCAGTTCTTC | CASSYRFSYNEQFF
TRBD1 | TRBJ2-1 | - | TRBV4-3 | TGCGCCAGCAGCCAGGGACAGGGGGCAAATGAGCAGTTCTTC | CASSQGQGANEQFF
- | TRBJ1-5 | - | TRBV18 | TGTGCCAGCTCTCTAGACAGAGGAAATCAGCCCCAGCATTTT | CASSLDRGNQPQHF
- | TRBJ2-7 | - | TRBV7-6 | TGTGCCAGCAGCTTAGAACCCAGTGGGGGGAGCTCCTACGAGCAGTACTTC | CASSLEPSGGSSYEQYF
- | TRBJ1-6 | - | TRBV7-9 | TGTGCCAGCAGCTTAAGGCAGGGCTCCTATAATTCACCCCTCCACTTT | CASSLRQGSYNSPLHF
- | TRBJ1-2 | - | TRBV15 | TGTGCCACCAGCAGAGATTCGGACCAGGCTGGCTACACCTTC | CATSRDSDQAGYTF
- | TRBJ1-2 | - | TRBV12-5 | TGTGCTAGTGGTCTTACAGGAGGCTATGGCTACACCTTC | CASGLTGGYGYTF
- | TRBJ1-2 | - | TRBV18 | TGTGCCAGCTCACCAGAGGGGAACTATGGCTACACCTTC | CASSPEGNYGYTF
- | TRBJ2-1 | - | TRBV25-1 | TGTGCCAGCAGTGTTCCCGGGACTTTCTACAATGAGCAGTTCTTC | CASSVPGTFYNEQFF
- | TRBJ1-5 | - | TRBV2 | TGTGCCTCCCGGGACACAAATCAGCCCCAGCATTTT | CASRDTNQPQHF
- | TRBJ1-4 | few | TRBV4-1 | TGCGCCAGCAGCCAAGATCTTACAGGGCCCCAGGAAATCAATGAAAAACTGTTTTTT | CASSQDLTGPQEINEKLFF
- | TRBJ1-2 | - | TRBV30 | TGTGCCTGGAGTGTACAAAGGTATCTTGGCTACACCTTC | CAWSVQRYLGYTF
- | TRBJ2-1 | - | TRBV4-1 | TGCGCCAGCAGCCAAGAGAACAATGAGCAGTTCTTC | CASSQENNEQFF
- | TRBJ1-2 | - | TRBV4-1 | TGCGCCAGCAGCCAAGAAGGACAGTTACTTGGCTACACCTTC | CASSQEGQLLGYTF
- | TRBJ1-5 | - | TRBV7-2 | TGTGCCAGCAGCTTAGCCAGGGCAGGCAATCAGCCCCAGCATTTT | CASSLARAGNQPQHF
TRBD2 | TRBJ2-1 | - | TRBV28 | TGTGCCAGCACAGGGGGACTAGCGGGCTCCTACAATGAGCAGTTCTTC | CASTGGLAGSYNEQFF
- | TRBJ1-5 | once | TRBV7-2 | TGTGCCAGCAGCTTAGCGTCCAACCAGCCCCAGCATTTT | CASSLASNQPQHF
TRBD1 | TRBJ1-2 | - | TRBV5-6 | TGTGCCAGCAGCTTGGGGGACAGACACTATGGCTACACCTTC | CASSLGDRHYGYTF
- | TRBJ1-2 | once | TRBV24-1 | TGTGCCACCAGTGATTTCGGGACGGATGAGGGCTACACCTTC | CATSDFGTDEGYTF
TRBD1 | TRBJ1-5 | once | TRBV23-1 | TGCGCCAGCACCCTGGAAGGCAGGGGGAACCCTAACCGCCCCCAGCATTTT | CASTLEGRGNPNRPQHF
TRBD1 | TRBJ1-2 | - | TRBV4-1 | TGCGCCAGCAGCCAGACAGGGGACTATGGCTACACCTTC | CASSQTGDYGYTF
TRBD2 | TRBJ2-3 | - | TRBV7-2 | TGTGCCAGCAGCTCTGGACTAGCGGGGTTCATCACAGATACGCAGTATTTT | CASSSGLAGFITDTQYF
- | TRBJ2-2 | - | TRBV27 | TGTGCCAGCAGCCACACCGGGGAGCTGTTTTTT | CASSHTGELFF
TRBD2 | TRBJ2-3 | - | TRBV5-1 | TGCGCCAGCAGCTTGGGACTAGCGTCAGATACGCAGTATTTT | CASSLGLASDTQYF
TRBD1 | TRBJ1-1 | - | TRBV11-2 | TGTGCCAGCAGCTCGGACAGGGGACTTGAAGCTTTCTTT | CASSSDRGLEAFF
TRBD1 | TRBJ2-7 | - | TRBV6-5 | TGTGCCAGCAGCCGCCAGGGGGCAGGCTACGAGCAGTACTTC | CASSRQGAGYEQYF
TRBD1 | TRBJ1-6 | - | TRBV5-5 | TGTGCCAGCAGCTGGACAGGGGGTGATTCACCCCTCCACTTT | CASSWTGGDSPLHF
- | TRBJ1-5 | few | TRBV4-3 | TGCGCCAGCAGCCAATCTTGGCGGGGGAATCAGCCCCAGCATTTT | CASSQSWRGNQPQHF
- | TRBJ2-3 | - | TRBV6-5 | TGTGCCAGCAGTTACTCGACGCCTTCTAGCACAGATACGCAGTATTTT | CASSYSTPSSTDTQYF
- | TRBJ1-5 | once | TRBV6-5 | TGTGCCAGCGGACGCAATCAGCCCCAGCATTTT | CASGRNQPQHF
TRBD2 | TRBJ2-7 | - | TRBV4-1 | TGCGCCAGCAGCCAACCCGGGACTAGTGCCGCCGAGCAGTACTTC | CASSQPGTSAAEQYF
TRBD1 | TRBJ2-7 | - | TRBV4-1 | TGCGCCAGCAGCCAAGATCGGTTGGACAGGGTTACCTACGAGCAGTACTTC | CASSQDRLDRVTYEQYF
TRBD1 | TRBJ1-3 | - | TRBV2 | TGTGCCAGCGGAGGGGGACAGGGAAACACCATATATTTT | CASGGGQGNTIYF
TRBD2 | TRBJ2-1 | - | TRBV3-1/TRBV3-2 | TGTGCCAGCAGCCAAGATCTAGGGCGGGGGGACAATGAGCAGTTCTTC | CASSQDLGRGDNEQFF
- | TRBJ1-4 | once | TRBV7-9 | TGTGCCAGCAGCTTAGGAGGGGTCCGGGAAAAACTGTTTTTT | CASSLGGVREKLFF
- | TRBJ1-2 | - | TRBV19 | TGTGCCAGTAGTAGGGACGGACGGAGCTATGGCTACACCTTC | CASSRDGRSYGYTF
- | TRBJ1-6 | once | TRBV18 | TGTGCCAGCTCACCGGGGGCAGTCGGGAATTCACCCCTCCACTTT | CASSPGAVGNSPLHF
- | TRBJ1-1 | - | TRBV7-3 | TGTGCCAGCAGCTTAGAGAGGAACACTGAAGCTTTCTTT | CASSLERNTEAFF
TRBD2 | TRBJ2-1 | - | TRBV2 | TGTGCCAGCAGTGCCACTAGCGGGGGGCGGCGAAATGAGCAGTTCTTC | CASSATSGGRRNEQFF
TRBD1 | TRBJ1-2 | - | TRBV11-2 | TGTGCCAGCAGCTTAGCGGGACAGACTAACTATGGCTACACCTTC | CASSLAGQTNYGYTF
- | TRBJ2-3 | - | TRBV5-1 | TGCGCCAGCAGCCTGGACACTAGCACAGATACGCAGTATTTT | CASSLDTSTDTQYF